The 12 T cell receptor beta chains listed next were all sequenced from one sample in a study of Graves' ophthalmopathy and Graves' hyperthyroidism. CDR3 regions of TCR beta were amplified from RNA transcripts. HTBI primers served in a first-round RT-PCR, which a second-round multiplex PCR followed. TCRdb itself ran the multiplex PCR reads through MiXCR, one entry per CDR3 protein. Of 170,000 or so distinct CDR3 sequences in the sample, over 35% were seen once. The sequenced material came from peripheral blood. The receptors come from a middle-aged woman with Graves' ophthalmopathy.

Many counts were recorded for this clonotype. This chain joins TRBV28 and TRBJ1-5, with 11 bases matching TRBD1. V dropped 6 bases and J dropped 4; count of bases not matched to a gene: 2. The germline gives CDR1 MDHEN, CDR2 SYDVKM. This CDR3 spans 14 amino acids. CDR3 protein: CASRRDRGNQPQHF. The CDR3 DNA is TGTGCCAGCAGAAGGGACAGGGGGAATCAGCCCCAGCATTTT.

This clonotype has at least ten counts. J is TRBJ1-1 and V is TRBV29-1; D is unclear. The CDR3 runs to 13 residues. Germline lookup yields CDR1 SQVTM and CDR2 ANQGSEA. V was cut by 3 bases and J by 7 bases, with 15 bases left in between. The DNA of the CDR3 is TGCAGCGTTGACCCGAGGGAGTGGGATGAAGCTTTCTTT. As protein: CSVDPREWDEAFF.

There are many counts of this clonotype. This chain uses TRBV7-8 with TRBJ2-5; TRBD2 aligns across 10 bases. Germline values: CDR1 SGHVS, CDR2 FQNEAQ. V was pared by 6 bases and J by 5 bases, with 3 bases of the junction left unmatched. The CDR3 contains 13 residues. CDR3 in amino acids: CASSLAGDETQYF. CDR3 nucleotides: TGTGCCAGCAGTCTAGCGGGGGATGAGACCCAGTACTTC.

The J gene is TRBJ2-7, the V gene TRBV6-1; D is possibly TRBD1 (5 bases). CDR1 is MNHNS, CDR2 SASEGT, per germline. The CDR3 extends over 12 amino acids. V lost 5 bases and J 7 bases, leaving 12 bases between the germline ends. The CDR3 nucleotides read TGTGCCAGCAGTACATACAGGAAAGAGCAGTACTTC. Translated: CASSTYRKEQYF.

J is TRBJ2-4 and V is TRBV7-8, with D possibly matching TRBD1 (6 bases). The V end lost 0 bases, the J end lost 1 base, and 10 bases lay between the germline ends. Germline CDR1 reads SGHVS; CDR2 reads FQNEAQ. The CDR3 consists of 16 residues. The CDR3 bases are TGTGCCAGCAGCTTAGCGAACAGGGAGGCCAAAAACATTCAGTACTTC. Encoded protein: CASSLANREAKNIQYF.

This rearrangement joins TRBV28 to TRBJ2-5; 9 bases are shared with TRBD2. Germline V CDR1 and CDR2: MDHEN, SYDVKM. The V and J ends lost 6 bases and 4 bases, in that order; junction bases with no gene match: 12. CDR3 length equals 16 residues. In DNA form, the CDR3 reads TGTGCCAGCAGCGACCCGGCTAGCGGGAAGGGAGAGACCCAGTACTTC. Translating it yields CASSDPASGKGETQYF. The complete variable domain, with remaining parts taken from reference TRBV28 and TRBJ2-5, reads DVKVTQSSRYLVKRTGEKVFLECVQDMDHENMFWYRQDPGLGLRLIYFSYDVKMKEKGDIPEGYSVSREKKERFSLILESASTNQTSMYLCASSDPASGKGETQYFGPGTRLLVL.

Many counts were recorded for this clonotype. V gene TRBV2 combines with J gene TRBJ1-1; TRBD1 might be the D (6 bases). V was trimmed by 1 base and J by 7 bases, leaving 13 bases between them. Germline values: CDR1 SNHLY, CDR2 FYNNEI. The length of the CDR3 is 14 residues. The DNA of the CDR3 is TGTGCCAGCAGTGAAGGGACAGCCAGGAGTGAAGCTTTCTTT. The encoded protein is CASSEGTARSEAFF.

This clonotype was counted many times. The chain employs TRBV12-3 or TRBV12-4 and TRBJ1-3; 7 bases are a match to TRBD1. There are 15 residues in the CDR3. Losses at the gene ends were 7 bases for V and 2 bases for J; bases not matched to a gene: 8. In DNA, the CDR3 is TGTGCCAGCACCCAGACAGGGATGCCTGGAAACACCATATATTTT. This encodes CASTQTGMPGNTIYF.

Ten or more counts support this clonotype. The chain joins TRBV6-5 to TRBJ1-2; no reliable D call. Germline CDR1 and CDR2: MNHEY and SVGAGI. This CDR3 has 13 residues. V was shortened by 5 bases and J by 3 bases, with 10 bases between the two germline ends. For the CDR3, the DNA is TGTGCCAGCAGTCCCGCAACCTACTATGGCTACACCTTC. It is translated as CASSPATYYGYTF.

The V and J genes are TRBV19 and TRBJ1-6; D not certain. The CDR3 spans 13 residues. Trimming removed 5 bases from V and 9 bases from J, with 11 bases in between. Germline CDR1 reads LNHDA; CDR2 reads SQIVND (reference sequence). The CDR3, as DNA: TGTGCCAGTAGTGTATCCAGAGTTTCACCCCTCCACTTT. The encoded protein is CASSVSRVSPLHF.

The chain joins TRBV7-2 to TRBJ2-7; D possibly uses TRBD1 or TRBD2 (5 bases each). The CDR3 totals 14 residues. Trimming removed 3 bases from V and 3 bases from J, with 12 bases in between. CDR1 SGHTA and CDR2 FQGNSA come from the germline V gene. The CDR3 sequence: CASSFNEGHYEQYF. The CDR3 bases are TGTGCCAGCAGCTTCAATGAGGGGCACTACGAGCAGTACTTC.

This clonotype was recorded many times. V gene TRBV2 combines with J gene TRBJ1-5; D call uncertain. The CDR3 has 13 residues. V lost 0 bases and J 5 bases, leaving 5 bases between the germline ends. Germline V CDR1 and CDR2: SNHLY, FYNNEI. The DNA for the CDR3 is TGTGCCAGCAGTGAAGCCAGGCATCAGCCCCAGCATTTT. Residues: CASSEARHQPQHF.